Listed here are 22 T cell receptor beta chains from one sample, sequenced in a study of CD4+ T cells in melanoma. The repertoire was sequenced with immunoSEQ multiplex PCR; TCRdb's copy has only in-frame clones and lacks some. The sample lists some 9,900 clones, around 73% occurring once. Sequenced: tumor tissue. The receptors here all came from a human donor with melanoma.

Within the sample, this clone is medium-sized (0.01 to 0.1%). The chain links TRBV19 to TRBJ2-2; 8 bases are shared with TRBD1. The V and J ends lost 5 bases and 6 bases, in that order; junction bases with no gene match: 8. Germline assignment: CDR1 LNHDA and CDR2 SQIVND (reference sequence). The CDR3 length is 15 residues. CDR3 amino acids: CASSPRGRGSGELFF. DNA for the CDR3: TGTGCCAGTAGTCCCAGGGGGCGCGGGTCCGGGGAGCTGTTTTTT.

This clone appeared once. This chain connects TRBV29-1 to TRBJ1-2, with D uncertain. This CDR3 has 8 amino acids. CDR1 is SQVTM, CDR2 ANQGSEA, per germline. Trimming removed 4 bases at V and 7 bases at J, with 1 base between. CDR3 amino acids: CSVAGYTF. The CDR3 DNA sequence: TGCAGCGTTGCTGGCTACACCTTC. Drawing the rest from reference TRBV29-1 and TRBJ1-2, the complete variable domain is SAVISQKPSRDICQRGTSLTIQCQVDSQVTMMFWYRQQPGQSLTLIATANQGSEATYESGFVIDKFPISRPNLTFSTLTVSNMSPEDSSIYLCSVAGYTFGSGTRLTVV.

The V gene is TRBV5-1, the J gene TRBJ1-1; possible D gene TRBD1, 5 bases. The CDR3 spans 14 residues. V gave up 4 bases and J gave up 5 bases, with 15 bases separating them. CDR1 and CDR2 from the germline V gene are SGHRS and YFSETQ. CDR3 protein: CASSPPDSWTEAFF. The CDR3 bases are TGCGCCAGCAGCCCACCCGACAGTTGGACTGAAGCTTTCTTT.

This clone was seen a few times. The rearrangement joins TRBV6-6 to TRBJ1-1, with a tentative D call TRBD1 (5 bases). The CDR3 runs 13 residues. The V and J ends lost 6 bases and 3 bases respectively, with 11 bases between them. CDR1 MNHNY and CDR2 SVGAGI come from the germline V gene (reference sequence). The CDR3 loop reads CASRGAGYTEAFF. The CDR3 DNA sequence: TGTGCCAGCAGAGGCGCAGGGTACACTGAAGCTTTCTTT.

This clone is judged medium-sized. The chain uses TRBV2 and TRBJ2-1; 7 bases line up with TRBD1. Per germline, CDR1 SNHLY and CDR2 FYNNEI. Trimming took 4 bases from V and 5 from J; bases not matched to a gene: 5. This CDR3 contains 14 residues. CDR3 bases: TGTGCCAGCAGTGTAGAGGGGGCCGACAATGAGCAGTTCTTC. Residues: CASSVEGADNEQFF.

This clone was seen only once. The chain employs TRBV5-5 and TRBJ1-4; TRBD1 agrees at 7 bases. V was pared by 0 bases and J by 7 bases, with 3 bases of the junction left unmatched. CDR1 and CDR2 (germline): SGHKS, YYEKEE (reference sequence). The CDR3 extends over 14 amino acids. The CDR3 reads CASSLVQGTEKLFF. The DNA for the CDR3 is TGTGCCAGCAGCTTGGTACAGGGGACTGAAAAACTGTTTTTT.

This chain links TRBV11-2 with TRBJ2-5; a weak D match, TRBD2 (7 bases). The CDR3 is 14 residues long. The V and J ends lost 5 bases and 1 base respectively, with 11 bases between them. Germline values: CDR1 SGHAT, CDR2 FQNNGV. CDR3 in amino acids: CASSAGAFQETQYF. The DNA of the CDR3 is TGTGCCAGCAGCGCGGGGGCCTTCCAAGAGACCCAGTACTTC.

V gene TRBV11-3 combines with J gene TRBJ2-1; weak D call: TRBD2 (5 bases). The germline V and J ends were trimmed by 3 bases and 6 bases, with 15 bases remaining between them. The germline CDR1 and CDR2 sequences are SGHNT and YENEEA. The CDR3 has 15 residues. The DNA for the CDR3 is TGTGCCAGCAGCTTGATGGGGAGTGTTAGCAATGAGCAGTTCTTC. This gives the protein CASSLMGSVSNEQFF.

The chain links TRBV5-1 to TRBJ2-7; TRBD1 aligns across 9 bases. CDR3 length: 14 residues. The V and J ends lost 3 bases and 6 bases, in that order; junction bases with no gene match: 7. The V gene's germline CDR1 is SGHRS and CDR2 YFSETQ. The DNA for the CDR3 is TGCGCCAGCAGCTATTCGGGACAGGGTTCCGAGCAGTACTTC. Translated: CASSYSGQGSEQYF.

The V gene is TRBV29-1, the J gene TRBJ2-7; D is unclear. There are 13 residues in the CDR3. Germline assignment: CDR1 SQVTM and CDR2 ANQGSEA. Trimming pared 6 bases from V and 6 bases from J, leaving 18 bases between. The CDR3 here is CSVDRLGSSEQYF. The CDR3 nucleotides are TGCAGCGTCGACCGCCTCGGATCGAGCGAGCAGTACTTC.

This clone was detected only once. This chain links TRBV5-4 with TRBJ2-7; D is undetermined. Germline loops: CDR1 SGHNT, CDR2 YYREEE (reference sequence). The V end was cut by 0 bases, the J end by 7 bases, with 8 bases between. The CDR3 sequence is 12 residues long. CDR3 in amino acids: CASSLDVGEQYF. CDR3 nucleotide sequence: TGTGCCAGCAGCTTGGATGTGGGGGAGCAGTACTTC. The entire variable domain, with the rest obtained from reference TRBV5-4 and TRBJ2-7, is as follows: ETGVTQSPTHLIKTRGQQVTLRCSSQSGHNTVSWYQQALGQGPQFIFQYYREEENGRGNFPPRFSGLQFPNYSSELNVNALELDDSALYLCASSLDVGEQYFGPGTRLTVT.

This clone was seen a few times. The chain recombines TRBV29-1 with TRBJ2-1; possible D gene TRBD2, 6 bases. The ends were cut back, 0 bases at V and 0 bases at J, with 18 bases in the middle. The length of the CDR3 is 18 residues. The germline gives CDR1 SQVTM, CDR2 ANQGSEA. The CDR3 is CSVEDLRTTSSSYNEQFF. The CDR3 DNA sequence: TGCAGCGTTGAAGATCTTAGGACTACCTCTAGCTCCTACAATGAGCAGTTCTTC.

The chain's CDR3 is CASSETLNYGYTF. In DNA, the CDR3 is TGTGCCAGCAGTGAAACACTAAACTATGGCTACACCTTC. The V gene is TRBV2, the J gene TRBJ1-2; no definite D call. Per germline, CDR1 SNHLY and CDR2 FYNNEI. This CDR3 has 13 residues. V was cut by 2 bases and J by 2 bases, with 6 bases left in between.

The chain recombines TRBV16 with TRBJ1-5; D ambiguous. CDR3 length: 15 residues. V was pared by 3 bases and J by 0 bases, with 9 bases between. Germline V gene sequence: CDR1 KGHSY, CDR2 FQNENV. The CDR3 loop is CASSHQTHSNQPQHF. CDR3 nucleotides: TGTGCCAGCAGCCACCAAACCCATAGCAATCAGCCCCAGCATTTT. Full variable domain (missing parts from reference TRBV16 and TRBJ1-5): GEEVAQTPKHLVRGEGQKAKLYCAPIKGHSYVFWYQQVLKNEFKFLISFQNENVFDETGMPKERFSAKCLPNSPCSLEIQATKLEDSAVYFCASSHQTHSNQPQHFGDGTRLSIL.

The V call is TRBV10-2, the J call TRBJ1-5; the D gene is possibly TRBD1 (6 bases). The CDR3 has 15 residues. The V gene lost 6 bases and the J gene lost 4 bases, with 16 bases spanning the gap. Germline CDR1 and CDR2: WSHSY and SAAADI. The CDR3 nucleotides are TGCGCCAGCAGAGCGGCAGGGGACGGAAATCAGCCCCAGCATTTT. It yields the protein CASRAAGDGNQPQHF.

The rearrangement links TRBV6-5 to TRBJ2-2; D is uncertain. CDR3 length: 13 amino acids. Trimming cost V 6 bases and J 5 bases, with 10 bases left between them. The germline CDR1 and CDR2 sequences are MNHEY and SVGAGI. CDR3 DNA: TGTGCCAGCAGCCAGTTTTATACCGGGGAGCTGTTTTTT. Translating it yields CASSQFYTGELFF.

The CDR3 nucleotides are TGTGCTAGTGTCGGCAGTACAGGGTTGGCCCTTAATGAAAAACTGTTTTTT. Protein product: CASVGSTGLALNEKLFF. This chain links TRBV12-5 with TRBJ1-4; perhaps TRBD1 as D (6 bases). Between the trimmed V and J ends, which lost 7 bases and 4 bases, there was a span of 22 bases. CDR3 length: 17 amino acids. Germline CDR1 LGHNT, CDR2 FRNRAP.

The genes are TRBV5-1 and TRBJ1-4, with TRBD1 as a possible D gene (5 bases). The length of the CDR3 is 15 residues. The V and J ends lost 2 bases and 5 bases respectively, with 13 bases between them. The germline CDR1 and CDR2 sequences are SGHRS and YFSETQ. The CDR3 region has the DNA TGCGCCAGCAGCTTTGGGACTGGCGGAAATGAAAAACTGTTTTTT. This gives the protein CASSFGTGGNEKLFF.

J is TRBJ1-2 and V is TRBV6-6; D uncertain. Between the trimmed V and J ends, which lost 1 base and 4 bases, there was a span of 10 bases. This CDR3 is 14 amino acids long. The germline V gene has CDR1 MNHNY and CDR2 SVGAGI (reference sequence). This chain's CDR3 is CASSYFSAGYGYTF. The CDR3 nucleotides are TGTGCCAGCAGTTACTTCAGTGCAGGCTATGGCTACACCTTC.

The V call is TRBV5-6, the J call TRBJ2-7, with 9 bases that match TRBD1. The CDR3 runs 16 residues. From germline, CDR1 is SGHDT and CDR2 YYEEEE. Trimming took 3 bases from V and 5 from J; bases not matched to a gene: 12. The CDR3 loop is CASSWLGDRARDEQYF. Written as DNA, the CDR3 is TGTGCCAGCAGCTGGTTGGGGGACAGGGCACGTGACGAGCAGTACTTC.

V is TRBV5-4 and J is TRBJ2-3, with D perhaps TRBD1 or TRBD2 (5 bases each). Trimming removed 0 bases at V and 0 bases at J, with 8 bases between. CDR3 size: 15 residues. The germline V gene encodes CDR1 SGHNT and CDR2 YYREEE (reference sequence). The chain's CDR3 is CASSLGGTSTDTQYF. In nucleotides, the CDR3 is TGTGCCAGCAGCTTGGGTGGGACGAGCACAGATACGCAGTATTTT.

As concerns this clone: With a far larger clone one base away, a read error is the likely cause. This chain uses TRBV5-2 with TRBJ1-5. TRBV5-2 is designated a pseudogene. The CDR3 length is 14 residues. The CDR3 here is CASSQAVVGWSQHF. The CDR3 nucleotides read TGTGCCAGCAGCCAAGCCGTGGTAGGGTGGTCCCAGCATTTT.